The clone carrying this T cell receptor beta chain is classed as medium-sized by frequency. Antigen: not known. CSF cells were profiled by 10X single-cell V(D)J and 5' expression. TCRdb re-called the 10x single-cell sequencing reads; every CDR3 protein appears as one record, without DNA. The sample totals over a thousand distinct CDR3 sequences. The data belong to a study of CD8 T cells in cerebrospinal fluid in Alzheimer's disease. Looking at the study overall: CSF T cell clonal expansion was assessed by plate-based nested PCR and droplet-based sequencing.

Findings and caveats of the study: Healthy subjects less often had a clone of at least 3% than Alzheimer's patients.

CDR1 is SNHLY and CDR2 is FYNNEI in the germline V gene. This CDR3 region has 13 residues. This chain links TRBV2 with TRBJ2-4; TCRdb's D call of TRBD1 is untestable without DNA. The sample taken for sequencing was cerebrospinal fluid. The source of this sequence is a human donor with mild cognitive impairment. CDR3 region: CASIPGEGDIQYF. The complete variable domain, with remaining parts taken from reference TRBV2 and TRBJ2-4, reads EPEVTQTPSHQVTQMGQEVILRCVPISNHLYFYWYRQILGQKVEFLVSFYNNEISEKSEIFDDQFSVERPDGSNFTLKIRSTKLEDSAMYFCASIPGEGDIQYFGAGTRLSVL.